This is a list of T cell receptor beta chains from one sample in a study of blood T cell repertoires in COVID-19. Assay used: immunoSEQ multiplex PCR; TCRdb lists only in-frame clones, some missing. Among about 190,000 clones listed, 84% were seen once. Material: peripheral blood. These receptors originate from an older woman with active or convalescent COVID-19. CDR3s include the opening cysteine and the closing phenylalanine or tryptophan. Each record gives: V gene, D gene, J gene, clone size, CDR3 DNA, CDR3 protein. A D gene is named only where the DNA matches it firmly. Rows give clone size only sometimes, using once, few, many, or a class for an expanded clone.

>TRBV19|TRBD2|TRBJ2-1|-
TGTGCCAGTAAGATACCGGGACTAGCGGGCAATGAGCAGTTCTTC
CASKIPGLAGNEQFF
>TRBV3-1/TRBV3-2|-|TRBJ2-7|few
TGTGCCAGCAGCCAACAAAAGCTCACCGAGCAGTACTTC
CASSQQKLTEQYF
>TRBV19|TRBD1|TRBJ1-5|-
TGTGCCAGTAGTGGACAGGGTCGTACCCAGCATTTT
CASSGQGRTQHF
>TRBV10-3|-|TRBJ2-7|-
TGTGCCATCAGTGAGTCGCCCGGGACTGGAGCCTACGAGCAGTACTTC
CAISESPGTGAYEQYF
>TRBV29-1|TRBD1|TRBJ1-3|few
TGCAGCGCTGGACAGGGGGCTAACACCATATATTTT
CSAGQGANTIYF
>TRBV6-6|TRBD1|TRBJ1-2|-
TGTGCCAGCAGTTACGTTGTACAGGGGAACTATGGCTACACCTTC
CASSYVVQGNYGYTF
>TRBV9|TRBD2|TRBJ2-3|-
TGTGCCAGCAGCGGGACTAGCGGCACAGATACGCAGTATTTT
CASSGTSGTDTQYF
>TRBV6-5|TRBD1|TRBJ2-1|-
TGTGCCAGCAGTAACAGACAGGGGGCCTACAATGAGCAGTTCTTC
CASSNRQGAYNEQFF
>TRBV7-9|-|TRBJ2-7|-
TGTGCCAGCAGCTCCCTACAGGGCTACGAGCAGTACTTC
CASSSLQGYEQYF
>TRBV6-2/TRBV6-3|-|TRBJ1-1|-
TGTGCCAGCAGTTATTCCCCTTGGGGAGTGGACACTGAAGCTTTCTTT
CASSYSPWGVDTEAFF
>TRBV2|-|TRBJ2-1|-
TGTGCCAGCAGTGACCGCTCCTACAATGAGCAGTTCTTC
CASSDRSYNEQFF
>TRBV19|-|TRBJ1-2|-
TGTGCCAGTAGTCGGGCGGGGAACTATGGCTACACCTTC
CASSRAGNYGYTF
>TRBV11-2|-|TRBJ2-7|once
TGTGCCAGCAGCCCGAAAGGGGAAGGAATCTACGAGCAGTACTTC
CASSPKGEGIYEQYF
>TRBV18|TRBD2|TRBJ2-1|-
TGTGCCAGCTCCACGACAGGGGGGACTAGCGGGAACTCCTACAATGAGCAGTTCTTC
CASSTTGGTSGNSYNEQFF
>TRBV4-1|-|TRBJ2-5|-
TGCGCCAGCAGCCGTAACTCCCAAGAGACCCAGTACTTC
CASSRNSQETQYF
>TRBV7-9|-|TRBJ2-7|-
TGTGCCAGCAGCTTAGGGGTCGGGGTTGGCGGCGAGCAGTACTTC
CASSLGVGVGGEQYF
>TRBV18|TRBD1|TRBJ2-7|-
TGTGCCAGCTCAAGTGGGACAGGGATCGCCTACGAGCAGTACTTC
CASSSGTGIAYEQYF
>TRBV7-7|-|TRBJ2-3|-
TGTGCTAGCAGCCCCGACGGAGGAAGCACAGATACGCAGTATTTT
CASSPDGGSTDTQYF
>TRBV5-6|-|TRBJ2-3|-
TGTGCCAGCAGCCCCCCTGGGCTGGACACAGATACGCAGTATTTT
CASSPPGLDTDTQYF
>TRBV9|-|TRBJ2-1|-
TGTGCCAGCAGCGTTACCCTGGGTAGCCGCAATGAGCAGTTCTTC
CASSVTLGSRNEQFF
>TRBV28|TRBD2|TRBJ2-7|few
TGTGCCAGCATGGGACTAGCCTACGAGCAGTACTTC
CASMGLAYEQYF
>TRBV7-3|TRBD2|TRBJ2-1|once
TGTGCCAGCAGCTTGATGAGCGGGAGGAACAATGAGCAGTTCTTC
CASSLMSGRNNEQFF
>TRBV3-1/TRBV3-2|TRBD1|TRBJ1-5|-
TGTGCCAGCAGCCAAACCCTACGAGGGGGCCCTGCCCAGCATTTT
CASSQTLRGGPAQHF
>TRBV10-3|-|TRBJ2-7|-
TGTGCCATCAGGCGGGGCTCCTACGAGCAGTACTTC
CAIRRGSYEQYF
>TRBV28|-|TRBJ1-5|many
TGTGCCAGCAGCATTATTAGTGGGGAGTATCTCCAGCATTTT
CASSIISGEYLQHF
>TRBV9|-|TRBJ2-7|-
TGTGCCAGCAGCGTAGGACAGTTCTCCTACGAGCAGTACTTC
CASSVGQFSYEQYF
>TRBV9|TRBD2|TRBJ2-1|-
TGTGCCAGCAACGGCGGGGGATCCTACAATGAGCAGTTCTTC
CASNGGGSYNEQFF
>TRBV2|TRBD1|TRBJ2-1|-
TGTGCCAGCAGTGAAGAGGGGACAGGGCAGAATGAGCAGTTCTTC
CASSEEGTGQNEQFF
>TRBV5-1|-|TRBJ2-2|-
TGCGCCAGCAGCCTTACGGACGGGGTCGGGGAGCTGTTTTTT
CASSLTDGVGELFF
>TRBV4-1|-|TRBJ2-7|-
TGCGCCAGCAGCCAAGGGGTCCAGGGCTACGAGCAGTACTTC
CASSQGVQGYEQYF
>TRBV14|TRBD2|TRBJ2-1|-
TGTGCCAGCAGCCAAGATAGGGCAGTCGGACTAGCCTACAATGAGCAGTTCTTC
CASSQDRAVGLAYNEQFF
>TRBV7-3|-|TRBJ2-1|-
TGTGCCAGCAGCTTAGGGCTGTACAATGAGCAGTTCTTC
CASSLGLYNEQFF
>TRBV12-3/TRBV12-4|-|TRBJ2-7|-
TGTGCCAGCAGCCCCCATTACGAGCAGTACTTC
CASSPHYEQYF
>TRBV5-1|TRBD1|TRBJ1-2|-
TGCGCCAGCAGCTTGGCCAGGGGGGACTATGGCTACACCTTC
CASSLARGDYGYTF
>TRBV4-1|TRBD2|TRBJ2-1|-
TGCGCCAGCAGCCAAGTCTCCGGGAGGGCCTCCCACAATGAGCAGTTCTTC
CASSQVSGRASHNEQFF
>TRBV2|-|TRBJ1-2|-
TGTGCCAGCAGTTCTGCGACGGAGAACTATGGCTACACCTTC
CASSSATENYGYTF
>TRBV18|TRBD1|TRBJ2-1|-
TGTGCCAGCTCACCACTGAGGCAGGGGGCTCGTATTGAGCAGTTCTTC
CASSPLRQGARIEQFF
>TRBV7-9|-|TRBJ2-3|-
TGTGCCAGCAGCCTATTGGATACGCAGTATTTT
CASSLLDTQYF
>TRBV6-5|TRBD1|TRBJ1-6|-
TGTGCCAGCAGGCAACAGGGGTTGGGCTCACCCCTCCACTTT
CASRQQGLGSPLHF
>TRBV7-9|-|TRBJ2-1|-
TGTGCCAGCAGCCCGCGAGATCGGTCTTGGAATGAGCAGTTCTTC
CASSPRDRSWNEQFF
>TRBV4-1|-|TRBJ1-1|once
TGCGCCAGCAGCCAGGGTACAGAGAACACTGAAGCTTTCTTT
CASSQGTENTEAFF
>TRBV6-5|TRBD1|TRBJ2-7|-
TGTGCCAGCAGTTACGGACAGGGGAATTACGAGCAGTACTTC
CASSYGQGNYEQYF